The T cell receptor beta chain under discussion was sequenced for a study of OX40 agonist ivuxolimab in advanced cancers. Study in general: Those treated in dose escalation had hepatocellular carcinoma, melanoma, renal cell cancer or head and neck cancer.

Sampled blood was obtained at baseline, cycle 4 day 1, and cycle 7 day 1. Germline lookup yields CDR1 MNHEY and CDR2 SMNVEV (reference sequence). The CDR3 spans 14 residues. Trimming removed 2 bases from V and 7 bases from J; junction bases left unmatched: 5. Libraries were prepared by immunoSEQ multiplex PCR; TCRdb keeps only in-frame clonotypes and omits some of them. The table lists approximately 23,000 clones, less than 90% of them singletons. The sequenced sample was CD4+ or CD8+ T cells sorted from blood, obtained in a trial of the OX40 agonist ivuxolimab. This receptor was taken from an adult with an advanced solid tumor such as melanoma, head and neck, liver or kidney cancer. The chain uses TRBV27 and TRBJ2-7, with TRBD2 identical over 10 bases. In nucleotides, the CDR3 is TGTGCCAGCAGTTTAAGCGGGAGGGCCAAAGAGCAGTACTTC. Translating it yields CASSLSGRAKEQYF.